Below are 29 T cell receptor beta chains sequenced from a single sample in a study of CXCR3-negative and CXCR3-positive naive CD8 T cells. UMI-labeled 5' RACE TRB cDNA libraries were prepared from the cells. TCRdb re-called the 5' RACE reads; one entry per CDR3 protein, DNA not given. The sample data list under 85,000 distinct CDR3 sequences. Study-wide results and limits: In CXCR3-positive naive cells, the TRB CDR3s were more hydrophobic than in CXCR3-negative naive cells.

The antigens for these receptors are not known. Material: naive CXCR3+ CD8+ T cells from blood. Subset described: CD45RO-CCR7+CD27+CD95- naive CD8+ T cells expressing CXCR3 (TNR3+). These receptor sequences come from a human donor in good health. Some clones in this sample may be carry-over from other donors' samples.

CDR3 sequence reads: CASSLAGGRNEQFF. This chain links TRBV5-6 with TRBJ2-1; TCRdb's assignment of TRBD1 cannot be checked, as there is no DNA. The CDR3 is made up of 14 amino acids. CDR1 is SGHDT, CDR2 YYEEEE, per germline.

CDR3 in amino acids: CASGGGSSGTTYEQYF. The chain combines TRBV5-1 with TRBJ2-7; TCRdb outputs TRBD2, but without DNA this stays unchecked. The length of the CDR3 is 16 residues. CDR1 and CDR2 (germline): SGHRS, YFSETQ.

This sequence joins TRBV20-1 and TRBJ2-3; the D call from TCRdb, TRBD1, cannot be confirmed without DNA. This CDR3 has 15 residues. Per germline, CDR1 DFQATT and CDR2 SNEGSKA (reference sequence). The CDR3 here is CSARKDSASTDTQYF.

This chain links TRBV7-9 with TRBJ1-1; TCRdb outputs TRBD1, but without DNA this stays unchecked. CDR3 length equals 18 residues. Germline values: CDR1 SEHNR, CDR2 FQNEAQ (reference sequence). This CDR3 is CASSPKGQGAYGDTEAFF.

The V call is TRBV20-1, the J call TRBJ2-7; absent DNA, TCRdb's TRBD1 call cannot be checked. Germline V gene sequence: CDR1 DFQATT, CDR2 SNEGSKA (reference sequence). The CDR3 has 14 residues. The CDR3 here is CSANDRGLSYEQYF.

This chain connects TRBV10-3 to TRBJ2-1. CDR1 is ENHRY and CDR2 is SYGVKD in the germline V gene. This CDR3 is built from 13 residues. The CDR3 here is CAINNGAYNEQFF.

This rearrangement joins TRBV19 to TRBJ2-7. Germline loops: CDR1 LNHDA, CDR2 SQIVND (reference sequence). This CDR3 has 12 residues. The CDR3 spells CASSDDNYEQYF.

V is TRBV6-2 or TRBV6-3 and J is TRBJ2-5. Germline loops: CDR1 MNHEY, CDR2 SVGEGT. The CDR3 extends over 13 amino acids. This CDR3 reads CASSSAVLETQYF.

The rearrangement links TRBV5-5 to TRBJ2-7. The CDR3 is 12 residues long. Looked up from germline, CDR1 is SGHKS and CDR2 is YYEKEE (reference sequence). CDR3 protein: CASSFELNEQYF. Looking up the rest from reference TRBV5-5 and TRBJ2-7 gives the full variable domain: DAGVTQSPTHLIKTRGQQVTLRCSPISGHKSVSWYQQVLGQGPQFIFQYYEKEERGRGNFPDRFSARQFPNYSSELNVNALLLGDSALYLCASSFELNEQYFGPGTRLTVT.

Here the CDR3 reads CASSFSADSEAFF. The chain recombines TRBV12-3 or TRBV12-4 with TRBJ1-1. The CDR3 extends over 13 amino acids.

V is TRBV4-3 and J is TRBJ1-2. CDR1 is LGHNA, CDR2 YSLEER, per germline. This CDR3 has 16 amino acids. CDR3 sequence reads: CASSQDLGGTNYGYTF.

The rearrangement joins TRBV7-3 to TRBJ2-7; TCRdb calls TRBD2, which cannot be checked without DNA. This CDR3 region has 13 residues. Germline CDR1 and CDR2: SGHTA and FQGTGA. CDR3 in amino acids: CASSSYRGYEQYF.

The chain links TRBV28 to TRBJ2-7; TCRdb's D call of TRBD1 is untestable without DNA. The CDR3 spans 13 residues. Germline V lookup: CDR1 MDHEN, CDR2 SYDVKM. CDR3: CASSSPADYEQYF.

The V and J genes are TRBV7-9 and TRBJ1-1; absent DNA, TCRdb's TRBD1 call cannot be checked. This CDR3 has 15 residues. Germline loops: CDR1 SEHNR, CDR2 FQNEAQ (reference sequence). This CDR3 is CASSLVRQGVTEAFF.

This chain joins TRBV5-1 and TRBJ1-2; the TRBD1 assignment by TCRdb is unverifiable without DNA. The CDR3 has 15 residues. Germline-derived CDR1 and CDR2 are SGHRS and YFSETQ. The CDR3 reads CASSLRQGSFYGYTF.

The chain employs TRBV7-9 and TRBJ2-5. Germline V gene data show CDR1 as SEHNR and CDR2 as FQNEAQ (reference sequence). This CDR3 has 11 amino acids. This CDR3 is CASSSRETQYF.

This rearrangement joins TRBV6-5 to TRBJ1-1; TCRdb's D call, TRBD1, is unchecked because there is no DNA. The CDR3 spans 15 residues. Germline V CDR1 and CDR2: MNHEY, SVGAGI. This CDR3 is CASSYVTGKVVEAFF.

The CDR3: CASSHTGTRGGYTF. J is TRBJ1-2 and V is TRBV7-9. The CDR3 contains 14 residues. The germline gives CDR1 SEHNR, CDR2 FQNEAQ (reference sequence). The full variable domain, its missing parts supplied by reference TRBV7-9 and TRBJ1-2, is DTGVSQNPRHKITKRGQNVTFRCDPISEHNRLYWYRQTLGQGPEFLTYFQNEAQLEKSRLLSDRFSAERPKGSFSTLEIQRTEQGDSAMYLCASSHTGTRGGYTFGSGTRLTVV.

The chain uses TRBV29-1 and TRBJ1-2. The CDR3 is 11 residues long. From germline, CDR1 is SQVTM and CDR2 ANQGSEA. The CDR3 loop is CSVEGRDGYTF.

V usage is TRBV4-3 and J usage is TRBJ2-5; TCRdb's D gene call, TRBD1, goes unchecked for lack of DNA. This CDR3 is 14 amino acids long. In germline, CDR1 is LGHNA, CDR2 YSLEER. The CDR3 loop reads CASSQGSGGQTQYF.

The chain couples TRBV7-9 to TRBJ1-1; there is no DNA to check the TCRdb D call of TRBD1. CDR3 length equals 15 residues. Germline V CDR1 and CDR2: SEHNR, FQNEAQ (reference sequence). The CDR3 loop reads CASSSLVTGDTEAFF. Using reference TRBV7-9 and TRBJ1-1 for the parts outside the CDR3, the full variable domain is DTGVSQNPRHKITKRGQNVTFRCDPISEHNRLYWYRQTLGQGPEFLTYFQNEAQLEKSRLLSDRFSAERPKGSFSTLEIQRTEQGDSAMYLCASSSLVTGDTEAFFGQGTRLTVV.

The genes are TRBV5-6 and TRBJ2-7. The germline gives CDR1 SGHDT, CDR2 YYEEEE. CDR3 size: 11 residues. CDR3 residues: CASSWGGEQYF.

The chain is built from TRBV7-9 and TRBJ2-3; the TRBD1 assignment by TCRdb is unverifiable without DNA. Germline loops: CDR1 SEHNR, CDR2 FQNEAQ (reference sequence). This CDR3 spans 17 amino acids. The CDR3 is CASSYPPTGAGEDTQYF.

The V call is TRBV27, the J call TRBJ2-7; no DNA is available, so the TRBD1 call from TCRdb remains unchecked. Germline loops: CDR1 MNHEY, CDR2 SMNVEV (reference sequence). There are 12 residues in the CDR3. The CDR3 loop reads CASGRGIYEQYF.

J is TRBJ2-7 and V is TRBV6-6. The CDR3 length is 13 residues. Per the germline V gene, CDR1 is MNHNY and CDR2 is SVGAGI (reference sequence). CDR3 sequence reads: CASSYSQPYEQYF.

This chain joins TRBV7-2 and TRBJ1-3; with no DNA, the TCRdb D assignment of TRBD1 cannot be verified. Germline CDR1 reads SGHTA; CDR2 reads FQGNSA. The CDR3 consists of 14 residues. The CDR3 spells CASSSGQSGNTIYF.

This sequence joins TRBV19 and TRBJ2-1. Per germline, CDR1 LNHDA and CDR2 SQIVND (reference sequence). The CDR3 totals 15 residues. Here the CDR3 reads CASSTLGDSYNEQFF.

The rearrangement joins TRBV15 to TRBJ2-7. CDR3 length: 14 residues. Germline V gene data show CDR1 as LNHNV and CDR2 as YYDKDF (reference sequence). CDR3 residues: CATSSHRNSYEQYF.

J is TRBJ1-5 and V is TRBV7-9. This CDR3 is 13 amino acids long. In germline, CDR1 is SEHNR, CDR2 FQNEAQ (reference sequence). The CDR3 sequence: CASSAEGLQPQHF.